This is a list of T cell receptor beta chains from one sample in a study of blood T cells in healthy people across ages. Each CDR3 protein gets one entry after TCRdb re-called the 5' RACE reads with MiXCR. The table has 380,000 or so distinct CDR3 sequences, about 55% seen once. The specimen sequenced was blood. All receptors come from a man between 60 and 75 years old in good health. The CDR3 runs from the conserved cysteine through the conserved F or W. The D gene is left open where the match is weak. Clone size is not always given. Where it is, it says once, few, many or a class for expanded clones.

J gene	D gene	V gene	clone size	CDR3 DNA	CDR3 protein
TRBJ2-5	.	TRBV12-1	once	TGTGCCAGCAGCGTTGAAGCAGACCAAGAGACCCAGTACTTC	CASSVEADQETQYF
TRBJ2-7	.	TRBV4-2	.	TGTGCCAGCAGCCAAGATCTAGCTACCTCCTACGAGCAGTACTTC	CASSQDLATSYEQYF
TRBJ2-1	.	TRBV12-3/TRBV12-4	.	TGTGCCAGCAGTCGGGGTCTCGATGATAACAATGAGCAGTTCTTC	CASSRGLDDNNEQFF
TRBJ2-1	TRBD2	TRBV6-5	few	TGTGCCAGCAGTTACACTAGCGGGCCCTACAATGAGCAGTTCTTC	CASSYTSGPYNEQFF
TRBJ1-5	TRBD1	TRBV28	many	TGTGCCAGCAGTGGGACAGGGGGCGGCAATCAGCCCCAGCATTTT	CASSGTGGGNQPQHF
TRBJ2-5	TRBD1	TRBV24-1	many	TGTGCCACCAGTGAACGGACAGGGGATTTTATAGGGGAAGAGACCCAGTACTTC	CATSERTGDFIGEETQYF
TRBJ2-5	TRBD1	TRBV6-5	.	TGTGCCAGCAGTCAATGGACAGGGGGCCAAGAGACCCAGTACTTC	CASSQWTGGQETQYF
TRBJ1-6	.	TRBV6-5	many	TGTGCCAGCGGCCAGCTGGTGGCCTATAATTCACCCCTCCACTTT	CASGQLVAYNSPLHF
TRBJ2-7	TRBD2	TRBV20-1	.	TGCAGTGCTAGAGATCGGCGCGGGGGAGGGTCTTACGAGCAGTACTTC	CSARDRRGGGSYEQYF
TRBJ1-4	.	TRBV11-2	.	TGTGCCAGCAGCCCGGAAGGGTATGGGGGTGAAAAACTGTTTTTT	CASSPEGYGGEKLFF
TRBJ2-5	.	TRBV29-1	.	TGCAGCGTTCAGGGGGACTCCCGCGGGGATGAGCAGTACTTC	CSVQGDSRGDEQYF
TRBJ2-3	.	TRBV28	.	TGTGCCGGCAGTTTGGGGGGCAGGGGCCAGTATTTT	CAGSLGGRGQYF
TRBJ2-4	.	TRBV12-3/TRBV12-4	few	TGTGCCAGCATGAATGGGCGCCTAGCCAAAAACATTCAGTACTTC	CASMNGRLAKNIQYF
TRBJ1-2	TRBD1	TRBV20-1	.	TGCAGTGCTAGAGATCTCTCCCAGGGGGTGTATGGCTACACCTTC	CSARDLSQGVYGYTF
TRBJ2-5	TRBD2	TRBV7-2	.	TGTGCCAGCAGCTTAGGCGGGACTAGCGGGGGGAAGCAGTACTTC	CASSLGGTSGGKQYF
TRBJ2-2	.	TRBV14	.	TGTGCCAGCAGCCAAGTAGGAGGTTTCAACACCGGGGAGCTGTTTTTT	CASSQVGGFNTGELFF
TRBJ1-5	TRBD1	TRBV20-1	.	TGCAGTTCCGGACAGGGGGCCTCAGCCCAGCATTTT	CSSGQGASAQHF
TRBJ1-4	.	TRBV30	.	TGTGCCTGGACCACCGCTCTCTTGAGGGAAAAACTGTTTTTT	CAWTTALLREKLFF
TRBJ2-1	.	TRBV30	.	TGTGCCTGGAAGGACCTGTGGGTATACAATGAGCAGTTCTTC	CAWKDLWVYNEQFF
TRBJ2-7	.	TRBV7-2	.	TGTGCCAGCAGCCAGGGGGAGGTTAACGAGCAGTACTTC	CASSQGEVNEQYF
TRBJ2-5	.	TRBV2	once	TGTGCCAGCAGTGAAGGGGGGACCTTTAGCACCCAGTACTTC	CASSEGGTFSTQYF
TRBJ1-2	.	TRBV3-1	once	TGTGCCAGCAGCCAAGATACGACGCCGGGCCGGGGCTACACCTTC	CASSQDTTPGRGYTF
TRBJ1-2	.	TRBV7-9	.	TGTGCCAGCAGCTTAAACTTGGATGGCTACACCTTC	CASSLNLDGYTF
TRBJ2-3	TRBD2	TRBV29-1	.	TGCAGCGTTGGGGATGGTAGCGGGGTCCCTAGCACAGATACGCAGTATTTT	CSVGDGSGVPSTDTQYF
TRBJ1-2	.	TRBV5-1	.	TGCGCCAGCAGCTTGGCCGGCTCGGCGGCGGACTACACCTTC	CASSLAGSAADYTF
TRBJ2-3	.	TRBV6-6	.	TGTGCCAGCAGTCGGGGGCCTCAGTACGAGCAGTATTTT	CASSRGPQYEQYF
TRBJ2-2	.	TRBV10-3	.	TGTGCCATCAGTGAGAACCCGACCGGGGAGCTGTTTTTT	CAISENPTGELFF
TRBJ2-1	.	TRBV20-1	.	TGCAGTGCCCCAGTAGGCTTCAATGAGCAGTTCTTC	CSAPVGFNEQFF
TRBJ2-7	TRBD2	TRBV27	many	TGTGCCAGCAGTCCCCAACTAGCGGGGCCCCTCTACGAGCAGTACTTC	CASSPQLAGPLYEQYF
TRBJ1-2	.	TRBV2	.	TGTGCCAGCAGTTCACAGGGCCACAACTATGGCTACACCTTC	CASSSQGHNYGYTF
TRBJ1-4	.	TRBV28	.	TGTGCCAGCAGTTTAGGTGGAGGTAATGAAAAACTGTTTTTT	CASSLGGGNEKLFF
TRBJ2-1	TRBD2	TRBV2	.	TGTGCCAGCAGTGAGTGGACTAGAGGAGACAATGAGCAGTTCTTC	CASSEWTRGDNEQFF
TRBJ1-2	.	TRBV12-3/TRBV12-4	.	TGTGCCAGCAGCCAACCCCAGGGGCGAGGCGGCTACACCTTC	CASSQPQGRGGYTF